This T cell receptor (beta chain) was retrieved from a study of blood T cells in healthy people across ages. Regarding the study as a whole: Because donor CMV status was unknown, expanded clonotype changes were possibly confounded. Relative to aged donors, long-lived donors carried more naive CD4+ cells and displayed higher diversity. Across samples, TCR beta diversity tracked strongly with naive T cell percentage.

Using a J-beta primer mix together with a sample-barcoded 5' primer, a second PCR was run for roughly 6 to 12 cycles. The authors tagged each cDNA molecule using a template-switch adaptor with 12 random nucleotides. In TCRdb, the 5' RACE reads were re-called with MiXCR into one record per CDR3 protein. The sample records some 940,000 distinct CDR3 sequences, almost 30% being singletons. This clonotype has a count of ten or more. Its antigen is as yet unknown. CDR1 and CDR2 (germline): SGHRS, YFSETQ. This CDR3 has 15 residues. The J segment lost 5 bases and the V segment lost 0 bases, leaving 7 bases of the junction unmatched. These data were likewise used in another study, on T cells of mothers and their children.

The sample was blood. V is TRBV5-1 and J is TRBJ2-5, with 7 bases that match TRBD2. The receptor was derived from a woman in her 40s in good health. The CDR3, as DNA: TGCGCCAGCAGCTTGGCGGCTAGCGGTGCGGAGACCCAGTACTTC. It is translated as CASSLAASGAETQYF.